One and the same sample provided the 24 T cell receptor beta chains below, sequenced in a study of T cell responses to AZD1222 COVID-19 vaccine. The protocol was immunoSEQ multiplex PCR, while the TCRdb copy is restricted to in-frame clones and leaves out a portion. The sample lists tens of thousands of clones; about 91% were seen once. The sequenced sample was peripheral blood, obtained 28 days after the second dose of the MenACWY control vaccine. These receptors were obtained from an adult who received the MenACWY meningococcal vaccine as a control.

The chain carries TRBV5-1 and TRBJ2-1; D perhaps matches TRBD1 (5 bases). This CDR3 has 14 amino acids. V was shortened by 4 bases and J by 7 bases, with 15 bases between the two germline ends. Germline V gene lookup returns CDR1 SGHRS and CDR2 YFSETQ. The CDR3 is CASSDPRVGNEQFF. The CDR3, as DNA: TGCGCCAGCAGCGATCCCAGGGTAGGGAATGAGCAGTTCTTC. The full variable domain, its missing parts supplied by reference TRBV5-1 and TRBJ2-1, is KAGVTQTPRYLIKTRGQQVTLSCSPISGHRSVSWYQQTPGQGLQFLFEYFSETQRNKGNFPGRFSGRQFSNSRSEMNVSTLELGDSALYLCASSDPRVGNEQFFGPGTRLTVL.

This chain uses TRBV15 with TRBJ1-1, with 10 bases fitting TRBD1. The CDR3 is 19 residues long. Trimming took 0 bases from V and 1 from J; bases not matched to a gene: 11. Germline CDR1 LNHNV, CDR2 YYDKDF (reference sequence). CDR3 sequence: CATSRDIIWDRGQNTEAFF. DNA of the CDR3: TGTGCCACCAGCAGAGATATTATATGGGACAGGGGCCAGAACACTGAAGCTTTCTTT.

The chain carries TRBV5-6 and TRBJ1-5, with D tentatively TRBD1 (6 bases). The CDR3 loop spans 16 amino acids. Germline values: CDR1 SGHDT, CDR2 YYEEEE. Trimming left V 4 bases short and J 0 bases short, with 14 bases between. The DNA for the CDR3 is TGTGCCAGCAGCCCCTCGGGGACAAATAGCAATCAGCCCCAGCATTTT. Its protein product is CASSPSGTNSNQPQHF.

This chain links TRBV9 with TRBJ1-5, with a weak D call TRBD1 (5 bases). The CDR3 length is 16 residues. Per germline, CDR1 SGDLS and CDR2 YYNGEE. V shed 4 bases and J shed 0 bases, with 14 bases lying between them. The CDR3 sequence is CASSHIDSHSNQPQHF. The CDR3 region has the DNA TGTGCCAGCAGCCACATCGACAGCCATAGCAATCAGCCCCAGCATTTT.

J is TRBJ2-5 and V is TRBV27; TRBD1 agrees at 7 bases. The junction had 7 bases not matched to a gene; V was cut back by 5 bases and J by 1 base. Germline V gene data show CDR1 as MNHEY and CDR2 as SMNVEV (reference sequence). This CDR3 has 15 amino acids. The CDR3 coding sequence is TGTGCCAGCAGTCGTACCAGGGGGTCCCAAGAGACCCAGTACTTC. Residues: CASSRTRGSQETQYF.

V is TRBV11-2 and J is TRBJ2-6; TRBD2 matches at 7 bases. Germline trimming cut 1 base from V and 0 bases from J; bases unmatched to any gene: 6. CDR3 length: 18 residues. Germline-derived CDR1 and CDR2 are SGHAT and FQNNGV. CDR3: CASSLVTSASSGANVLTF. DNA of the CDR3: TGTGCCAGCAGCTTAGTCACTAGCGCGAGCTCTGGGGCCAACGTCCTGACTTTC.

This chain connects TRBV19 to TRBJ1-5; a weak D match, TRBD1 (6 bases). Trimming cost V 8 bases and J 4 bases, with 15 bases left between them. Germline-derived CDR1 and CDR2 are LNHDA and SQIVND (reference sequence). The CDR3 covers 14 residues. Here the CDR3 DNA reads TGTGCCAGTGGGGGGGCCGCGGGGAATCAGCCCCAGCATTTT. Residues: CASGGAAGNQPQHF. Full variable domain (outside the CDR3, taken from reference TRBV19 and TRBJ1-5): DGGITQSPKYLFRKEGQNVTLSCEQNLNHDAMYWYRQDPGQGLRLIYYSQIVNDFQKGDIAEGYSVSREKKESFPLTVTSAQKNPTAFYLCASGGAAGNQPQHFGDGTRLSIL.

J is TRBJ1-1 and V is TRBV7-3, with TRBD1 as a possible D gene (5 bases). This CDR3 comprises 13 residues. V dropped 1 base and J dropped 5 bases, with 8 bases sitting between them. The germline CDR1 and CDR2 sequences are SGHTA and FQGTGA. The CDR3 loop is CASSLMGGTEAFF. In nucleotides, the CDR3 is TGTGCCAGCAGCTTAATGGGGGGGACTGAAGCTTTCTTT.

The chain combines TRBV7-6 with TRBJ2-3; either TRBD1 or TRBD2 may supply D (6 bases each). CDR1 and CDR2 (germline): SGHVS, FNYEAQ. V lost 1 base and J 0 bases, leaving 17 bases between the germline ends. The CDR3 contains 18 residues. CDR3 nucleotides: TGTGCCAGCAGCTTAGTTCTTCGTACAGGGACTAGCACAGATACGCAGTATTTT. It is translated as CASSLVLRTGTSTDTQYF.

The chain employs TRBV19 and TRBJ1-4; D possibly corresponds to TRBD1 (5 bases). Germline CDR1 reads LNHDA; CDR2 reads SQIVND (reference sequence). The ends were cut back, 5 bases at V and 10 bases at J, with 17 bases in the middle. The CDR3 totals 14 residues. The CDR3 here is CASSSQDGLGKLFF. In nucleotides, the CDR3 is TGTGCCAGTAGTTCACAGGACGGCCTCGGAAAACTGTTTTTT.

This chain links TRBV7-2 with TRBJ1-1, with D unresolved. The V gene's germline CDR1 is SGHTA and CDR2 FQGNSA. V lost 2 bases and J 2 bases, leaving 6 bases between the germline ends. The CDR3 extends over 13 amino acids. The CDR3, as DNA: TGTGCCAGCAGCTTAAATGGAAACACTGAAGCTTTCTTT. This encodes CASSLNGNTEAFF.

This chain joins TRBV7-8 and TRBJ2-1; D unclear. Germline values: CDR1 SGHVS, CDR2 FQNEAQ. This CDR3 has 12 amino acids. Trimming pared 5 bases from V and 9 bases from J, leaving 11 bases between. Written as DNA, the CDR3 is TGTGCCAGCAGCAGCGCGTCCCGTGAGCAGTTCTTC. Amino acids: CASSSASREQFF.

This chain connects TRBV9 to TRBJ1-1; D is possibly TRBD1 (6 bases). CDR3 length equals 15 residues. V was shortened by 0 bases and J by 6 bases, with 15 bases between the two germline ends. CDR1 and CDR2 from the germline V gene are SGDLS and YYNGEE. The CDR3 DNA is TGTGCCAGCAGCGTAGCTTGGGGGGGCGAGTCTGAAGCTTTCTTT. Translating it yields CASSVAWGGESEAFF.

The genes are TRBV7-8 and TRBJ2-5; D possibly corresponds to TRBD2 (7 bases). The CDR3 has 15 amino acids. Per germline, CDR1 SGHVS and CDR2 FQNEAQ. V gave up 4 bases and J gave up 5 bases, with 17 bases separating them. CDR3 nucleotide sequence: TGTGCCAGCAGCTGGGGGGAGGGGGGCCTGGAGACCCAGTACTTC. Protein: CASSWGEGGLETQYF.

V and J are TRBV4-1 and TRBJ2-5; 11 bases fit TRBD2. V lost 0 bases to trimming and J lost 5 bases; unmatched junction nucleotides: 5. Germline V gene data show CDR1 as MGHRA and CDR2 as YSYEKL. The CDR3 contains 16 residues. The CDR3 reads CASSQETSGDSETQYF. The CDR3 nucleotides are TGCGCCAGCAGCCAAGAGACTAGCGGGGATTCGGAGACCCAGTACTTC.

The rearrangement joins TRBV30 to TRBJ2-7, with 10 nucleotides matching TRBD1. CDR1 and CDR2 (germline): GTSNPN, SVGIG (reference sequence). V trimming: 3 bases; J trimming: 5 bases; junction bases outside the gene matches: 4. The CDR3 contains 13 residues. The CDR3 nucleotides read TGTGCCTGGAGACTGGACAGGGGGAACGAGCAGTACTTC. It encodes CAWRLDRGNEQYF.

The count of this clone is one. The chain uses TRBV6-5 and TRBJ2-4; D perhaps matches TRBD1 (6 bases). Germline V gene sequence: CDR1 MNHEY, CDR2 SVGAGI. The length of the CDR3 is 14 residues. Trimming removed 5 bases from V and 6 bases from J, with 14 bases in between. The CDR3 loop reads CASSIGTIGNIQYF. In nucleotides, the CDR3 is TGTGCCAGCAGTATAGGGACAATCGGAAACATTCAGTACTTC.

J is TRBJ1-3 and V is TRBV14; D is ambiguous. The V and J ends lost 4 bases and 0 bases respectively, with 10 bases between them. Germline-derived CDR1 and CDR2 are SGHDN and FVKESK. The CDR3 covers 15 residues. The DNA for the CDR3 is TGTGCCAGCAGCCGACCAACTCCCTCTGGAAACACCATATATTTT. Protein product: CASSRPTPSGNTIYF.

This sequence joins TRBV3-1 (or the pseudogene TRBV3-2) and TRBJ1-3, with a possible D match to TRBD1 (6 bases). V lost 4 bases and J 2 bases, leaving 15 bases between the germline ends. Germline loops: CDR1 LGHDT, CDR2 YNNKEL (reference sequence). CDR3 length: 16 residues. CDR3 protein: CASSRSTSGAGNTIYF. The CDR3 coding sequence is TGTGCCAGCAGCCGCTCTACCTCAGGGGCTGGAAACACCATATATTTT.

CDR3 nucleotide sequence: TGCAGCGTTGAGACAGGGGGGTACGAGCAGTACTTC. This encodes CSVETGGYEQYF. This chain links TRBV29-1 with TRBJ2-7; TRBD1 matches 9 bases. The germline CDR1 and CDR2 sequences are SQVTM and ANQGSEA. With V trimmed by 3 bases and J by 4 bases, 1 base remained unmatched. This CDR3 has 12 amino acids.

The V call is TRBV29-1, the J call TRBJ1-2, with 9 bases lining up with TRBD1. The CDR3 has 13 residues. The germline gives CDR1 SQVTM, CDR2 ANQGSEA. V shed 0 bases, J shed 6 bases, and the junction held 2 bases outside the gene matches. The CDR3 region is CSVEDRTGDGYTF. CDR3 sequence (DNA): TGCAGCGTTGAAGACCGGACAGGGGATGGCTACACCTTC.

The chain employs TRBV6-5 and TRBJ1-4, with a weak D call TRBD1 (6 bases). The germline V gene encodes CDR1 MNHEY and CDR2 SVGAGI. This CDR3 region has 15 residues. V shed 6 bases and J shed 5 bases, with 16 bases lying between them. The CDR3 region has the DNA TGTGCCAGCAGAGACTCGGGGGCCGTAAATGAAAAACTGTTTTTT. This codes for CASRDSGAVNEKLFF.

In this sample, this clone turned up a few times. CDR3 DNA: TGTGCCAGCAGTGGCGGGACAGGGCTTTCCTACGAGCAGTACTTC. Translated: CASSGGTGLSYEQYF. V usage is TRBV28 and J usage is TRBJ2-7, with 9 bases matching TRBD1. The CDR3 is 15 amino acids. Germline loops: CDR1 MDHEN, CDR2 SYDVKM. V lost 5 bases, J lost 1 base, and 6 bases stayed unmatched.

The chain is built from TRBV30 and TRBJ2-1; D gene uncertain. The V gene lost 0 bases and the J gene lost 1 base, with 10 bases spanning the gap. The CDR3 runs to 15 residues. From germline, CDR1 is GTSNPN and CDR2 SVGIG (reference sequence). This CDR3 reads CAWSVFSHSYNEQFF. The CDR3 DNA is TGTGCCTGGAGTGTATTTTCCCATTCCTACAATGAGCAGTTCTTC.